These T cell receptor beta chains were read from a single sample in a study of beta chain features in type 1 diabetes. Method: immunoSEQ multiplex PCR; TCRdb's copy keeps in-frame clones and lacks some. This repertoire shows about 250,000 clones, approximately 10% found once; its top ten account for approximately 0.017%. The sequenced material came from naive CD4+ T cells from blood. These receptors were collected from a man aged 25 to 40 with type 1 diabetes. CDR3s include the opening cysteine and the closing phenylalanine or tryptophan. Each record gives: J gene, V gene, D gene, clone size, CDR3 DNA, CDR3 protein. A D gene is named only where the DNA matches it firmly. Clone size appears in some rows only: once, few, many, or a class for an expanded clone.

>TRBJ1-6|TRBV27|NA|few
TGTGCCAGCAGTCTCTTAAATTCACCCCTCCACTTT
CASSLLNSPLHF
>TRBJ1-1|TRBV7-9|TRBD1|NA
TGTGCCAGCAGCTCCTTTCGGACAGGGTCCACTGAAGCTTTCTTT
CASSSFRTGSTEAFF
>TRBJ1-5|TRBV30|NA|few
TGTGCCTGGAGGGGGGCTGGTCAGCCCCAGCATTTT
CAWRGAGQPQHF
>TRBJ2-3|TRBV5-1|TRBD2|NA
TGCGCCAGCAGCTTAACTAGCGGGGGAGAGGCAGATACGCAGTATTTT
CASSLTSGGEADTQYF
>TRBJ2-7|TRBV5-1|NA|NA
TGCGCCAGCAGCACCGGGACTCTCACCTACGAGCAGTACTTC
CASSTGTLTYEQYF
>TRBJ2-2|TRBV9|TRBD1|few
TGTGCCAGCAGCGCGACACCGGGACAGGGGGGCGGGGAGCTGTTTTTT
CASSATPGQGGGELFF
>TRBJ2-2|TRBV4-1|NA|NA
TGCGCCAGCAGCCACCGTTTCAGCGGGGAGCTGTTTTTT
CASSHRFSGELFF
>TRBJ2-1|TRBV7-3|TRBD2|NA
TGTGCCAGCCGTAGCGGGGGGGGGAATGAGCAGTTCTTC
CASRSGGGNEQFF
>TRBJ1-1|TRBV18|NA|NA
TGTGCCAGCTCACCTGGACAGCAAAACACTGAAGCTTTCTTT
CASSPGQQNTEAFF
>TRBJ2-6|TRBV9|NA|NA
TGTGCCAGCAGCGAACAGGGTCCTGGGGCCAACGTCCTGACTTTC
CASSEQGPGANVLTF
>TRBJ1-4|TRBV7-9|TRBD1|NA
TGTGCCAGCAGTCCTCACAGGGGAACTAATGAAAAACTGTTTTTT
CASSPHRGTNEKLFF
>TRBJ1-2|TRBV14|TRBD1|NA
TGTGCCAGCAGTTTAAGACAGGGCAATGGCTACACCTTC
CASSLRQGNGYTF
>TRBJ2-1|TRBV4-2|TRBD2|NA
TGTGCCAGCAGCCAGCTAGCGGGGGCTATGAGCTCCTACAATGAGCAGTTCTTC
CASSQLAGAMSSYNEQFF
>TRBJ1-1|TRBV10-3|TRBD1|few
TGTGCCATCAGTGACAGGGGGCCAGGGAACACTGAAGCTTTCTTT
CAISDRGPGNTEAFF
>TRBJ2-7|TRBV2|NA|few
TGTGCCAGCAGTGAAGTTCGCTACGAGCAGTACTTC
CASSEVRYEQYF
>TRBJ2-5|TRBV5-1|TRBD1|NA
TGCGCCAGCAGCTTAGGACAGGGGCCGCAAGAGACCCAGTACTTC
CASSLGQGPQETQYF
>TRBJ2-7|TRBV5-1|TRBD1|NA
TGCGCCAGCACCCTCGGGACAGGGTCCTACGAGCAGTACTTC
CASTLGTGSYEQYF
>TRBJ1-5|TRBV7-2|NA|few
TGTGCCAGCAGCTTCGCGGGGGTTAATCAGCCCCAGCATTTT
CASSFAGVNQPQHF
>TRBJ2-7|TRBV2|TRBD1|few
TGTGCCAGCAGCACAGAGACAGGGGGCGAGCAGTACTTC
CASSTETGGEQYF
>TRBJ1-1|TRBV5-4|TRBD1|once
TGTGCCAGCAGCTTGCGTGGGACAGAGCCTGAAGCTTTCTTT
CASSLRGTEPEAFF
>TRBJ1-1|TRBV2|NA|NA
TGTGCCAGCAAGCGGGACGCTGAAGCTTTCTTT
CASKRDAEAFF
>TRBJ1-1|TRBV6-1|NA|few
TGTGCCAGCAGTAACCGGCAGGGCGCCACTGAAGCTTTCTTT
CASSNRQGATEAFF
>TRBJ1-6|TRBV5-1|NA|few
TGCGCCAGCAGCTTGGACAACTCACCCCTCCACTTT
CASSLDNSPLHF
>TRBJ2-7|TRBV5-1|NA|NA
TGCGCCAGCAGCTCGGACACCAACTCCTACGAGCAGTACTTC
CASSSDTNSYEQYF
>TRBJ1-1|TRBV29-1|NA|few
TGCAGCGTTGATAAGGGGCTAAACACTGAAGCTTTCTTT
CSVDKGLNTEAFF
>TRBJ1-1|TRBV7-9|NA|NA
TGTGCCAGCAGCGCTAGCAGGGGGAACACTGAAGCTTTCTTT
CASSASRGNTEAFF
>TRBJ2-2|TRBV7-2|NA|NA
TGTGCCAGCAGCTTCAGGGGTCATAGTAACACCGGGGAGCTGTTTTTT
CASSFRGHSNTGELFF
>TRBJ2-5|TRBV20-1|NA|NA
TGCAGTGCTCCCCGACAGTACTCACAGTACTTC
CSAPRQYSQYF
>TRBJ2-5|TRBV6-1|TRBD1|few
TGTGCCAGCAGTGAGGACAGGGTGTCAGAGACCCAGTACTTC
CASSEDRVSETQYF
>TRBJ2-3|TRBV10-3|NA|few
TGTGCCATCAGTGAACAGGGTACAGATACGCAGTATTTT
CAISEQGTDTQYF
>TRBJ2-1|TRBV28|NA|few
TGTGCCAGCAGTTTATCCCTGTGGGGGCTGCAGTTCTTC
CASSLSLWGLQFF
>TRBJ2-7|TRBV5-6|TRBD1|NA
TGTGCCAGCAGCTACAGGGGCTCCTACGAGCAGTACTTC
CASSYRGSYEQYF
>TRBJ2-3|TRBV5-1|TRBD1|few
TGCGCCAGCAGCTTATCGACAGGGCGCACAGATACGCAGTATTTT
CASSLSTGRTDTQYF
>TRBJ2-5|TRBV23-1|TRBD1|few
TGCGCCAGCAGCCCCCTCGACAGGGGGATACCCTACCTCCTACGGGAGACCCAGTACTTC
CASSPLDRGIPYLLRETQYF
>TRBJ2-7|TRBV5-1|NA|few
TGCGCCAGCAGCTTGGGGACTTCCGCCCTTACTGAGCAGTACTTC
CASSLGTSALTEQYF
>TRBJ1-1|TRBV4-1|TRBD1|NA
TGCGCCAGCAGCCACAATATCGGGACAGCCTCTAACACTGAAGCTTTCTTT
CASSHNIGTASNTEAFF
>TRBJ2-1|TRBV19|NA|few
TGTGCCAGTAGATCCAGGGGTGGTTACTACAATGAGCAGTTCTTC
CASRSRGGYYNEQFF
>TRBJ2-7|TRBV6-1|NA|once
TGTGCCAGCCCGACCGGTGGAGCCGAGCAGTACTTC
CASPTGGAEQYF
>TRBJ2-1|TRBV7-9|TRBD2|few
TGTGCCAGCAGCTCCGTTAGCGGGGGGTACAATGAGCAGTTCTTC
CASSSVSGGYNEQFF
>TRBJ1-1|TRBV30|NA|few
TGTGCCTGGTGGACCGGGGCTGAAGCTTTCTTT
CAWWTGAEAFF
>TRBJ2-3|TRBV7-2|NA|few
TGTGCCAGCAGCCCCCGAGGCACAGATACGCAGTATTTT
CASSPRGTDTQYF
>TRBJ1-2|TRBV6-5|TRBD1|NA
TGTGCCAGCAGTTACACAGGGACAGGGGGACTAAATGGCTACACCTTC
CASSYTGTGGLNGYTF
>TRBJ1-2|TRBV6-5|TRBD1|few
TGTGCCAGCAGCCGGACAGGCGGCTATGGCTACACCTTC
CASSRTGGYGYTF
>TRBJ2-7|TRBV9|TRBD2|few
TGTGCCAGCAGCCCACTAGCGGGACCAGGGTACGAGCAGTACTTC
CASSPLAGPGYEQYF
>TRBJ2-1|TRBV2|TRBD2|few
TGTGCCAGCAGTTTAAGCGGGGTTTCCTACAATGAGCAGTTCTTC
CASSLSGVSYNEQFF
>TRBJ2-7|TRBV2|NA|NA
TGTGCCAGCAGCAACAGGACCACCTACGAGCAGTACTTC
CASSNRTTYEQYF
>TRBJ2-1|TRBV5-4|TRBD2|NA
TGTGCCAGCAGCGGGAGTAGCGGGGGGGCCTACAATGAGCAGTTCTTC
CASSGSSGGAYNEQFF
>TRBJ1-6|TRBV7-2|NA|few
TGTGCCAGCAGCCCGCAGGTCGGAAGTTCACCCCTCCACTTT
CASSPQVGSSPLHF